The clone carrying this TCR beta chain appeared a single time. This sample stems from a study of blood T cell repertoires in COVID-19. Study as a whole: The analysed material was cDNA or gDNA that came from T cells, B-cell-depleted T cells, or PBMCs.

The assay was immunoSEQ multiplex PCR, and TCRdb's table has in-frame clones only and misses some. The sample has under 400,000 clones, 90% seen once. CDR1 is MDHEN and CDR2 is SYDVKM in the germline V gene. The V and J ends lost 4 bases and 4 bases, in that order; junction bases with no gene match: 10. The CDR3 extends over 16 amino acids. The specimen sequenced was peripheral blood. The sequence came from a young man with active or convalescent COVID-19. This chain uses TRBV28 with TRBJ2-7, with 10 bases lining up with TRBD1. Here the CDR3 reads CASSSPGTGARYEQYF. The DNA of the CDR3 is TGTGCCAGCAGTTCTCCGGGGACAGGGGCCCGGTACGAGCAGTACTTC.